These 20 T cell receptor beta chains were sequenced from one sample in a study of patients and donors after allogeneic stem cell transplantation (dated by TCRdb to about 2020). Library prep was done by RT-PCR. TCRdb records NextSeq 550 as the sequencer. Clones were called with MiXCR by TCRdb after fastp trimmed the public reads at Q25, and only in-frame beta chains were retained. All rows with the same CDR3 protein become a single entry with the most common DNA and genes. The sample table records hundreds of thousands of distinct CDR3 sequences; roughly 13% of these occur just once. Clones ranked in the top ten supply roughly 12% of the sample. The sequencing input was blood, either unsorted or a sorted T cell fraction (not recorded which). These TCRs come from a human donor who was either an allogeneic HSCT recipient or a stem cell or donor lymphocyte infusion donor (not recorded which). It is not recorded whose cells these are; they may come from a transplant donor.

The gene calls are TRBV5-1 and TRBJ1-1; D is unresolved. Trimming took 2 bases from V and 3 from J, leaving 8 bases between them. Germline CDR1 and CDR2: SGHRS and YFSETQ. This CDR3 is built from 13 residues. This CDR3 is CASSFGRHTEAFF. The CDR3 bases are TGCGCCAGCAGCTTCGGGCGGCACACTGAAGCTTTCTTT.

The genes are TRBV20-1 and TRBJ2-7; TRBD1 matches at 7 bases. The CDR3 extends over 15 amino acids. Per the germline V gene, CDR1 is DFQATT and CDR2 is SNEGSKA (reference sequence). Trimming removed 1 base from V and 0 bases from J; junction bases left unmatched: 6. CDR3 sequence reads: CSARARGPGSYEQYF. CDR3 nucleotides: TGCAGTGCTAGAGCTAGGGGGCCCGGCTCCTACGAGCAGTACTTC.

There are many counts of this clonotype. This chain joins TRBV9 and TRBJ2-7, with a weak D call TRBD2 (5 bases). The CDR3 is made up of 14 amino acids. Trimming pared 0 bases from V and 2 bases from J, leaving 9 bases between. Looked up from germline, CDR1 is SGDLS and CDR2 is YYNGEE. The CDR3 DNA sequence: TGTGCCAGCAGCGTAGGGACGGAGGCCTACGAGCAGTACTTC. Its translation is CASSVGTEAYEQYF.

The CDR3 bases are TGTGCCAGCAGCCAAGAAGATAGGGGGGCCCAGCATTTT. Its translation is CASSQEDRGAQHF. The chain is built from TRBV3-1 and TRBJ1-5, with D perhaps matching TRBD1 (6 bases). The ends were cut back, 0 bases at V and 11 bases at J, with 11 bases in the middle. The CDR3 runs to 13 residues. CDR1 is LGHDT, CDR2 YNNKEL, per germline (reference sequence).

The chain couples TRBV11-1 to TRBJ2-7; D perhaps matches TRBD1 (5 bases). CDR1 is SGHAT, CDR2 FQDESV, per germline (reference sequence). The CDR3 extends over 12 amino acids. With 5 bases removed from V and 3 bases from J, the gap between germline ends came to 8 bases. Written as DNA, the CDR3 is TGTGCCAGCAGCAGACAGAGCTACGAGCAGTACTTC. As protein: CASSRQSYEQYF.

The chain links TRBV4-1 to TRBJ1-6; TRBD1 might be the D (5 bases). Trimming cost V 3 bases and J 15 bases, with 18 bases left between them. This CDR3 comprises 14 residues. From germline, CDR1 is MGHRA and CDR2 YSYEKL. The CDR3 loop reads CASSQAPGGGNLHF. The CDR3 nucleotides read TGCGCCAGCAGCCAGGCCCCGGGTGGGGGGAACCTCCACTTT.

This clonotype was counted ten times or more. The rearrangement uses TRBV20-1 and TRBJ1-2; 8 bases agree with TRBD1. V trimming: 5 bases; J trimming: 5 bases; junction bases outside the gene matches: 4. This CDR3 comprises 12 residues. Per the germline V gene, CDR1 is DFQATT and CDR2 is SNEGSKA (reference sequence). The CDR3 sequence is CSALQGVYGYTF. CDR3 DNA sequence: TGCAGTGCTTTACAGGGGGTTTATGGCTACACCTTC.

This clonotype was detected many times. V usage is TRBV12-3 or TRBV12-4 and J usage is TRBJ1-1; D is undetermined. V gave up 6 bases and J gave up 5 bases, with 13 bases separating them. The CDR3 has 13 amino acids. The DNA for the CDR3 is TGTGCCAGCAGCCGGATAGCCGGAACTGAAGCTTTCTTT. Encoded protein: CASSRIAGTEAFF.

V usage is TRBV6-5 and J usage is TRBJ1-2, with D possibly being TRBD1 (6 bases). Trimming cost V 4 bases and J 6 bases, with 12 bases left between them. Germline V gene sequence: CDR1 MNHEY, CDR2 SVGAGI. This CDR3 contains 13 residues. In nucleotides, the CDR3 is TGTGCCAGCAGTTTCGAGGGGGTTAATGGCTACACCTTC. Residues: CASSFEGVNGYTF.

This clonotype has a handful of counts. The V and J genes are TRBV5-1 and TRBJ2-1, with 9 bases matching TRBD2. CDR1 is SGHRS, CDR2 YFSETQ, per germline. Losses at the gene ends were 0 bases for V and 7 bases for J; bases not matched to a gene: 11. The CDR3 sequence is 17 residues long. Written as DNA, the CDR3 is TGCGCCAGCAGCTTGGCCTTGGGGGCGGGGGGGAAGAATGAGCAGTTCTTC. This encodes CASSLALGAGGKNEQFF.

The gene calls are TRBV29-1 and TRBJ2-4; 7 bases are shared with TRBD1. V lost 7 bases and J lost 3; bases outside the gene matches: 6. There are 13 residues in the CDR3. CDR1 SQVTM and CDR2 ANQGSEA come from the germline V gene. CDR3 amino acids: CSASTGDKNIQYF. CDR3 DNA sequence: TGCAGCGCCTCTACAGGGGACAAAAACATTCAGTACTTC.

This clonotype was counted a few times. The chain uses TRBV6-1 and TRBJ2-6; no clear D. Germline V gene sequence: CDR1 MNHNS, CDR2 SASEGT. V was cut by 8 bases and J by 0 bases, with 8 bases left in between. The CDR3 runs to 14 residues. The CDR3 nucleotides are TGTGCCAGCCGCACGAGCTCTGGGGCCAACGTCCTGACTTTC. Translation: CASRTSSGANVLTF.

A few counts support this clonotype. This may come from a read error, since a much larger clone is one base off. The V and J genes are TRBV5-5 and TRBJ2-3; D is ambiguous. The CDR3 covers 12 residues. V lost 0 bases and J 2 bases, leaving 1 base between the germline ends. Per the germline V gene, CDR1 is SGHKS and CDR2 is YYEKEE (reference sequence). CDR3 region: CASSLVTDTQYF. The CDR3 coding sequence is TGTGCCAGCAGCTTGGTCACAGATACGCAGTATTTT.

V gene TRBV3-1 combines with J gene TRBJ1-1; D ambiguous. Looked up from germline, CDR1 is LGHDT and CDR2 is YNNKEL (reference sequence). V lost 1 base to trimming and J lost 3 bases, with 12 bases between them. The CDR3 has 15 amino acids. The CDR3 region has the DNA TGTGCCAGCAGCCAAGTTATAGGAGCCCACACTGAAGCTTTCTTT. This encodes CASSQVIGAHTEAFF.

This clonotype was seen at least ten times. This sequence joins TRBV12-3 or TRBV12-4 and TRBJ1-2; no reliable D call. The V end lost 7 bases, the J end lost 0 bases, and 9 bases lay between the germline ends. This CDR3 region has 13 residues. CDR3 nucleotide sequence: TGTGCCAGCATTGCGACGACTAACTATGGCTACACCTTC. Translating gives CASIATTNYGYTF.

V and J are TRBV13 and TRBJ1-2; perhaps TRBD1 as D (5 bases). The CDR3 loop spans 16 amino acids. Deletions cut 5 bases from V and 0 bases from J, with 16 bases between. The germline V gene encodes CDR1 PRHDT and CDR2 FYEKMQ (reference sequence). For the CDR3, the DNA is TGTGCCAGCAGCCCGAGGGGTGGAGGGACTAACTATGGCTACACCTTC. It translates to CASSPRGGGTNYGYTF.

On this clonotype: With a far larger clone one base away, a read error is the likely cause. The chain recombines TRBV6-2 or TRBV6-3 with TRBJ2-7, with D perhaps matching TRBD1 (5 bases). CDR1 and CDR2 from the germline V gene are MNHEY and SVGEGT. The CDR3 is 11 amino acids. V lost 5 bases and J lost 3, with 5 bases in between. CDR3 nucleotide sequence: TGTGCCAGCAGTGGACACTACGAGCAGTACTTC. Protein sequence: CASSGHYEQYF.

This clonotype was recorded at least ten times. The chain carries TRBV5-1 and TRBJ1-2, with D unresolved. Germline V gene sequence: CDR1 SGHRS, CDR2 YFSETQ. This CDR3 spans 13 amino acids. The V end lost 4 bases, the J end lost 1 base, and 8 bases lay between the germline ends. The CDR3 is CASSRADNYGYTF. The CDR3 nucleotides are TGCGCCAGCAGCAGGGCAGATAACTATGGCTACACCTTC.

This clonotype has ten or more counts. The chain recombines TRBV5-5 with TRBJ1-1; no clear D gene. Germline CDR1 and CDR2: SGHKS and YYEKEE (reference sequence). V was cut by 4 bases and J by 10 bases, with 14 bases left in between. CDR3 length: 12 residues. This CDR3 reads CASSSSVSGAFF. CDR3 nucleotide sequence: TGTGCCAGCAGCAGTTCCGTTAGTGGAGCTTTCTTT. The entire variable domain, with the rest obtained from reference TRBV5-5 and TRBJ1-1, is as follows: DAGVTQSPTHLIKTRGQQVTLRCSPISGHKSVSWYQQVLGQGPQFIFQYYEKEERGRGNFPDRFSARQFPNYSSELNVNALLLGDSALYLCASSSSVSGAFFGQGTRLTVV.

This clonotype was found many times. The chain's CDR3 is CAIGTQRNSPLHF. DNA of the CDR3: TGTGCCATCGGGACCCAAAGGAATTCACCCCTCCACTTT. The V and J genes are TRBV10-3 and TRBJ1-6, with D perhaps TRBD1 (5 bases). Between the trimmed V and J ends, which lost 8 bases and 7 bases, there was a span of 12 bases. CDR3 length equals 13 residues. CDR1 and CDR2 (germline): ENHRY, SYGVKD.